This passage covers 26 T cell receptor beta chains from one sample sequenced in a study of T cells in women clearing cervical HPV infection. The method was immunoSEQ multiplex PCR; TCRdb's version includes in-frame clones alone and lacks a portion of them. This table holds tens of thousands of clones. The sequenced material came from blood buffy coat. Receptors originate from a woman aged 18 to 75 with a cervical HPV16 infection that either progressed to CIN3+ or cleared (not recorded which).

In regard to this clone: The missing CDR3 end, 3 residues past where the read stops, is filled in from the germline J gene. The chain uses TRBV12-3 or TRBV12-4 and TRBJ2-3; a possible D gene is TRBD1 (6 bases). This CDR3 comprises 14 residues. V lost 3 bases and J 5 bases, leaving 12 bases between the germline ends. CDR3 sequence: CASSFGGRRDTQYF. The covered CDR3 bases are TGTGCCAGCAGTTTTGGGGGCCGTAGAGATACG.

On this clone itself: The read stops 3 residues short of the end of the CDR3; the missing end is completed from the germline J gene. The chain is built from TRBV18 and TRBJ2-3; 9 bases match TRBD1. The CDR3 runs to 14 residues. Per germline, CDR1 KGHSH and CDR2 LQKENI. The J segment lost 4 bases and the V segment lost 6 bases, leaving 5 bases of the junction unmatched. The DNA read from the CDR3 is TGTGCCAGCTCCCTCGACAGGGGGTCAGATACG. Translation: CASSLDRGSDT. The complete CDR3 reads CASSLDRGSDTQYF.

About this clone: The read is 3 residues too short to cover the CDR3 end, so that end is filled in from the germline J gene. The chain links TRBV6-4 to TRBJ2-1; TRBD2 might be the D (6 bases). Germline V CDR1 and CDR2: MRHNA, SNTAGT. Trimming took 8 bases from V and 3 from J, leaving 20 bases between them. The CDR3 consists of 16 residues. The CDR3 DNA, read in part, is TGTGCCAGCCCTCGCCCGGGGAGGAGTAGCTACAATGAG. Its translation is CASPRPGRSSYNE. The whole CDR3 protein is CASPRPGRSSYNEQFF.

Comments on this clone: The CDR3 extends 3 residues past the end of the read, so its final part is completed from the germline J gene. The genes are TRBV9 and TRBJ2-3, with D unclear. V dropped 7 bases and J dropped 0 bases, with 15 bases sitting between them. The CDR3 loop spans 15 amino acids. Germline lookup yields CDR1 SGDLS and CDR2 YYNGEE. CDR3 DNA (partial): TGTGCCAGCGGCGGAGTAACCCTAAGCACAGATACG. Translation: CASGGVTLSTDT. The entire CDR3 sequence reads CASGGVTLSTDTQYF.

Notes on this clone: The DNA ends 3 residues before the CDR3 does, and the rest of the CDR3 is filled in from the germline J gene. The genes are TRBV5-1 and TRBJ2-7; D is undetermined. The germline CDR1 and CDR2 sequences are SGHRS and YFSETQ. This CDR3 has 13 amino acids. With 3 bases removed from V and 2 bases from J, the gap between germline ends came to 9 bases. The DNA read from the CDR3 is TGCGCCAGCAGCTCAGAATCGACCTACGAG. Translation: CASSSESTYE. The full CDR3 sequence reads CASSSESTYEQYF.

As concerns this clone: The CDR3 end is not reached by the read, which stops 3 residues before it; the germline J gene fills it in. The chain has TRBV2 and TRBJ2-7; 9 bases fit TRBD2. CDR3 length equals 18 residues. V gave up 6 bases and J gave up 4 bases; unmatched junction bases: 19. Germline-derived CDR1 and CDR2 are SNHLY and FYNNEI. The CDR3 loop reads CASSPGIGSGGREYEQYF. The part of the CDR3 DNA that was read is TGTGCCAGCAGCCCTGGGATAGGGTCCGGCGGGAGGGAGTACGAG.

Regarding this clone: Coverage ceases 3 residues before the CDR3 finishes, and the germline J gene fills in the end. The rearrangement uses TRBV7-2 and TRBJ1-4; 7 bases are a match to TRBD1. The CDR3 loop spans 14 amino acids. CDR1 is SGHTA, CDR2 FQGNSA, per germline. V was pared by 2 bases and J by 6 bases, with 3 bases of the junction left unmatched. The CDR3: CASSLWTGDEKLFF. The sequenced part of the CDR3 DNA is TGTGCCAGCAGCTTATGGACAGGTGATGAAAAA.

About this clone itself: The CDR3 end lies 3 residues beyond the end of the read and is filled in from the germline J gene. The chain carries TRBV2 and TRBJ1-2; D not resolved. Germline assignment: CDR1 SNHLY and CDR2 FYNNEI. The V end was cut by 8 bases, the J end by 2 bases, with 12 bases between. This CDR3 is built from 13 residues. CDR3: CASPLTNNYGYTF. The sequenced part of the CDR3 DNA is TGTGCCAGCCCCTTGACAAACAACTATGGC.

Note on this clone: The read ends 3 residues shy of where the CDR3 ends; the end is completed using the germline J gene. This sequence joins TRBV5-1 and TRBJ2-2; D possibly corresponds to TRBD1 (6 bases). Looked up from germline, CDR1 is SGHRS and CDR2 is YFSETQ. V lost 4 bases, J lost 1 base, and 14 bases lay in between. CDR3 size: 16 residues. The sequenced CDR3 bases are TGCGCCAGCAGCCCAGGGGACACCAGGAACACCGGGGAG. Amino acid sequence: CASSPGDTRNTGE. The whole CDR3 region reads CASSPGDTRNTGELFF.

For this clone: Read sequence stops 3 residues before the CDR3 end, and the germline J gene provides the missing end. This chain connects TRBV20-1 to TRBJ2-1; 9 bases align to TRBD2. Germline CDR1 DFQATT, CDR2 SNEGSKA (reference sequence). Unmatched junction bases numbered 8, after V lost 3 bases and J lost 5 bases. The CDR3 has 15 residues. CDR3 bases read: TGCAGTGCTAGGGTAGTACTAGCGGGCCACAATGAG. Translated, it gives CSARVVLAGHNE. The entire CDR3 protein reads CSARVVLAGHNEQFF.

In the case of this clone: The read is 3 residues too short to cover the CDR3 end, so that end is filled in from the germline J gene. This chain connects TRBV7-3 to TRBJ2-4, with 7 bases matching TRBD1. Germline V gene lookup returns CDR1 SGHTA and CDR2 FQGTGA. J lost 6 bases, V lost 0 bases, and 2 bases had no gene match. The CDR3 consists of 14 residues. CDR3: CASSLTGGLNIQYF. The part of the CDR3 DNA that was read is TGTGCCAGCAGCTTAACAGGGGGCTTAAACATT. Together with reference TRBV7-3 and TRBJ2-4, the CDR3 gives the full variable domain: GAGVSQTPSNKVTEKGKYVELRCDPISGHTALYWYRQSLGQGPEFLIYFQGTGAADDSGLPNDRFFAVRPEGSVSTLKIQRTERGDSAVYLCASSLTGGLNIQYFGAGTRLSVL.

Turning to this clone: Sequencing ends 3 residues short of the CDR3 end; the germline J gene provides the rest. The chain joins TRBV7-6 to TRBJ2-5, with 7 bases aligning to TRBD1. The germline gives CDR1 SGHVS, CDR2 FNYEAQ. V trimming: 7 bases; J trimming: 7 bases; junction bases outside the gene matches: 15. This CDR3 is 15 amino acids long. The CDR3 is CASTLDRDPRRTQYF. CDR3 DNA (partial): TGTGCCAGCACCCTCGACAGGGACCCCCGAAGGACC.

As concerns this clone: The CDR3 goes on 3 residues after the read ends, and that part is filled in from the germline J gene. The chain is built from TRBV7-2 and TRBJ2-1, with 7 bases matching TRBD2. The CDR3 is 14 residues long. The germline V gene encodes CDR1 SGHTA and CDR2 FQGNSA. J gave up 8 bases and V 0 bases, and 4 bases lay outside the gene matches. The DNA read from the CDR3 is TGTGCCAGCAGCTTAGCGTGGCTAGCGGATGAG. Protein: CASSLAWLADE. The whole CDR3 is CASSLAWLADEQFF.

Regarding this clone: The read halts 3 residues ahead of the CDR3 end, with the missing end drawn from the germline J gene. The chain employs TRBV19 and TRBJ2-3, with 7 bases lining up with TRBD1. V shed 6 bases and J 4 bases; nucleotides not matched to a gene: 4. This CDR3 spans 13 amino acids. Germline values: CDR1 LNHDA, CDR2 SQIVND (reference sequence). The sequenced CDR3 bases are TGTGCCAGTAGGAAAGGGGGCGCAGATACG. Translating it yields CASRKGGADT. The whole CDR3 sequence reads CASRKGGADTQYF.

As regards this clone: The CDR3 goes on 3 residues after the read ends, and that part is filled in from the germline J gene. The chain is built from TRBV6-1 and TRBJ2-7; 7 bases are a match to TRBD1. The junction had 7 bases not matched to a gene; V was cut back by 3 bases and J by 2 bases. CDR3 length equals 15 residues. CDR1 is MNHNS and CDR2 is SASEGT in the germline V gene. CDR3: CASSERPGGTYEQYF. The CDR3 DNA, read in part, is TGTGCCAGCAGTGAGAGGCCAGGGGGAACCTACGAG.

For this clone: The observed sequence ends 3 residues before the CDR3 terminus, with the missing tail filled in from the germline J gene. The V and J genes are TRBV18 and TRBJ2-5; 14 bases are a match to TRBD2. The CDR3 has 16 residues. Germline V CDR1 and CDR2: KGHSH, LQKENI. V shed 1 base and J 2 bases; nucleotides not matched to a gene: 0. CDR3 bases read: TGTGCCAGCTCACCACGACTAGCGGGAGGGCAAGAGACC. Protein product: CASSPRLAGGQET. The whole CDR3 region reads CASSPRLAGGQETQYF.

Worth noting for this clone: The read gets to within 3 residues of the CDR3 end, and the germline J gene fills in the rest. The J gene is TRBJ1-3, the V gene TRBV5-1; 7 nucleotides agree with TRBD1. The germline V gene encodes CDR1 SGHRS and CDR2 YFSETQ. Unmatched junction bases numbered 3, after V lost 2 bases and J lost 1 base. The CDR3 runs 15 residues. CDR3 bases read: TGCGCCAGCAGCTTTCAGGGGGAGTCTGGAAACACC. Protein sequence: CASSFQGESGNT. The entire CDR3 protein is CASSFQGESGNTIYF.

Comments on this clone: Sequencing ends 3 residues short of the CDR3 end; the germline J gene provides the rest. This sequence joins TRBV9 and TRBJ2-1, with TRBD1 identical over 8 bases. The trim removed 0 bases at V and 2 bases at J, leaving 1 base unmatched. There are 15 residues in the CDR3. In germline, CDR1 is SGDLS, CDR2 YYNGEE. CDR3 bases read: TGTGCCAGCAGCGTAGCGGGACAGGCCTACAATGAG. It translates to CASSVAGQAYNE. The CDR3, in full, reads CASSVAGQAYNEQFF.

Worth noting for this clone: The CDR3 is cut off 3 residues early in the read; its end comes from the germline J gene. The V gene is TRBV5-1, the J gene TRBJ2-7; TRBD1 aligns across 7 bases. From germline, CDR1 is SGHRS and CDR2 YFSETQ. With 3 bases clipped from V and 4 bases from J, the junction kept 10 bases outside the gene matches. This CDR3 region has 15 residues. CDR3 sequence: CASSSRDRRIYEQYF. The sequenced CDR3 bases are TGCGCCAGCAGCTCCCGGGACAGAAGAATTTACGAG.

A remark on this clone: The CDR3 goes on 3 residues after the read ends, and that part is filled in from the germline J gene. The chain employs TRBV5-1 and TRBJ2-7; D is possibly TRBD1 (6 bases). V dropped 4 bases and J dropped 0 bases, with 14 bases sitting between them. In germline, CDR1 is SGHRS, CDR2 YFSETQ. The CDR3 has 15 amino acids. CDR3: CASSRPGQHSYEQYF. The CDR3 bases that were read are TGCGCCAGCAGCCGTCCGGGACAACACTCCTACGAG.

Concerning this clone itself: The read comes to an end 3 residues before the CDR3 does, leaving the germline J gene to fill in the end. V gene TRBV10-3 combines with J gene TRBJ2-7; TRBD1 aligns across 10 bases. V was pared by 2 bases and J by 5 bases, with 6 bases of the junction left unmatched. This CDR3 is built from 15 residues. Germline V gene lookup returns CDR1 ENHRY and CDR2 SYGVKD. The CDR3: CAISEPGQGYHEQYF. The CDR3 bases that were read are TGTGCCATCAGTGAGCCGGGACAGGGGTACCACGAG.

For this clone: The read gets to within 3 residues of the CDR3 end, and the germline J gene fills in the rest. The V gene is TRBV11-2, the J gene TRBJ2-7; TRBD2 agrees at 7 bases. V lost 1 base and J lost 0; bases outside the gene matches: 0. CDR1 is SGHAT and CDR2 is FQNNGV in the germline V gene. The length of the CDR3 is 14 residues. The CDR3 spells CASSLGTSSYEQYF. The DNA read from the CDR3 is TGTGCCAGCAGCTTAGGGACTAGCTCCTACGAG.

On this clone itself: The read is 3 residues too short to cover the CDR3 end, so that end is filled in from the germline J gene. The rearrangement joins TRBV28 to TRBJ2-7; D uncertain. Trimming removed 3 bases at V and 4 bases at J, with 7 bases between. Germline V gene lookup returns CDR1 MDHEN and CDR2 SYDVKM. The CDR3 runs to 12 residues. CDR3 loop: CASSFQNYEQYF. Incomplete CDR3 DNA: TGTGCCAGCAGTTTTCAGAATTACGAG. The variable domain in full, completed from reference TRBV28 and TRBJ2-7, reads DVKVTQSSRYLVKRTGEKVFLECVQDMDHENMFWYRQDPGLGLRLIYFSYDVKMKEKGDIPEGYSVSREKKERFSLILESASTNQTSMYLCASSFQNYEQYFGPGTRLTVT.

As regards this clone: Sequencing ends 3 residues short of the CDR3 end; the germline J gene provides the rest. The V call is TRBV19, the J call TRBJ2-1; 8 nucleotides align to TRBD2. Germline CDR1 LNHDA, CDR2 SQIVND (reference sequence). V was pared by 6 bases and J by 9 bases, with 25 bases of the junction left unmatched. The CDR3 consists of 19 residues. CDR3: CASSRDGLALVGGESEQFF. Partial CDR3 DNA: TGTGCCAGTAGCAGAGATGGACTAGCCCTAGTGGGGGGGGAGTCTGAG.

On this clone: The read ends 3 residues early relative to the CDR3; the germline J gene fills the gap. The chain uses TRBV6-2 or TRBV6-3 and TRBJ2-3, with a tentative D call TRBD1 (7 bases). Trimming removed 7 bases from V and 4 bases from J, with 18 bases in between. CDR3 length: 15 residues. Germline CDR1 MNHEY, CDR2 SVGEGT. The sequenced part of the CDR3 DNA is TGTGCCAGCAACGGAGGGGGCGTAGGGGCAGATACG. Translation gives CASNGGGVGADT. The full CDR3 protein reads CASNGGGVGADTQYF.

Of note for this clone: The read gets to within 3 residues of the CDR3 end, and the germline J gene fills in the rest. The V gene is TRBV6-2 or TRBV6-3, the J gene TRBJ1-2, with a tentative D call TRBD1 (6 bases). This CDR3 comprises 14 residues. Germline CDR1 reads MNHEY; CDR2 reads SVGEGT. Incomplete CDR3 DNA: TGTGCCAGCACTCTTAGCGGGGGCCATTACGAC. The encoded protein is CASTLSGGHYD. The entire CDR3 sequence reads CASTLSGGHYDYTF.